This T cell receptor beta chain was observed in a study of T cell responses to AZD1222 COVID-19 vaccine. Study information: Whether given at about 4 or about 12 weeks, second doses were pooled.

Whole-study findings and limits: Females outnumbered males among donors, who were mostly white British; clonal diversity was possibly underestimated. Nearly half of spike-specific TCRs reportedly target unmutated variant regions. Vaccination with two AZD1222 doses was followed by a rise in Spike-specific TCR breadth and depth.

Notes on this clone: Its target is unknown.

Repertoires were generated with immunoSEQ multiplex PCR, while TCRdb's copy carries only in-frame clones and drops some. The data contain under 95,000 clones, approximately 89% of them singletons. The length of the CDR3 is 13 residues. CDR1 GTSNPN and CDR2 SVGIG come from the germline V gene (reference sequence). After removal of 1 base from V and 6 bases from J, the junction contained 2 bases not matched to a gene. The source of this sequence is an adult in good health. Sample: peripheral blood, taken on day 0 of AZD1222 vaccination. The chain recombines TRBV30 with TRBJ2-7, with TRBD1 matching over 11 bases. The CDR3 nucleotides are TGTGCCTGGAGTGGGACAGGGGGCCTCGAGCAGTACTTC. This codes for CAWSGTGGLEQYF.